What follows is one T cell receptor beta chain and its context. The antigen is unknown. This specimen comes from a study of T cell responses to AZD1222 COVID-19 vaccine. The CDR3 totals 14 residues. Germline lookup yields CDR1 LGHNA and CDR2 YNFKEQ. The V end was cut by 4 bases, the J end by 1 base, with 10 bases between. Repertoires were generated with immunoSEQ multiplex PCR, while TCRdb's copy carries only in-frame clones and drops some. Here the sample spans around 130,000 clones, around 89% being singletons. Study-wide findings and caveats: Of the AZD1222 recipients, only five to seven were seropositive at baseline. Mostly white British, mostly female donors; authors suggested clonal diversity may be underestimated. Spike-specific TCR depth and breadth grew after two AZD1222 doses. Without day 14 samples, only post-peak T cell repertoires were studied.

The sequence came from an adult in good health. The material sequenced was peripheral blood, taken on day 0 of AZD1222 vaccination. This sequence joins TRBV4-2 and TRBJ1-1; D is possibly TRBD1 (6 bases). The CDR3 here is CASSRRQENTEAFF. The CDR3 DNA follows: TGTGCCAGCAGCCGCCGACAGGAGAACACTGAAGCTTTCTTT.